The 12 T cell receptor beta chains in this list originate from one sample, sequenced in a study of shared clonotypes between healthy human individuals. Assay: immunoSEQ multiplex PCR; the TCRdb copy retains only in-frame clones and omits some. The profile covers fewer than 400,000 clones, with around 67% appearing a single time and over 9% taken by the ten largest. The sample consisted of memory CD4+ T cells sorted from blood. The subset denotes: CD45RA-negative fraction. These TCRs come from a man aged 25-45 years in good health.

The CDR3 loop is CASSPGTGHNSPLHF. The CDR3 nucleotides are TGTGCCAGCAGCCCCGGGACAGGACATAATTCACCCCTCCACTTT. J is TRBJ1-6 and V is TRBV6-5, with 8 positions matching TRBD1. The CDR3 loop spans 15 amino acids. The V gene's germline CDR1 is MNHEY and CDR2 SVGAGI. The V gene end was trimmed by 6 bases and the J gene end by 5 bases; junction bases not matched to a gene: 6.

The chain couples TRBV19 to TRBJ1-1, with no clear D. CDR1 is LNHDA and CDR2 is SQIVND in the germline V gene (reference sequence). CDR3 length: 13 amino acids. V dropped 8 bases and J dropped 3 bases, with 13 bases sitting between them. The chain's CDR3 is CASSVGPDTEAFF. CDR3 nucleotides: TGTGCCAGTTCGGTCGGGCCCGACACTGAAGCTTTCTTT.

The chain joins TRBV5-1 to TRBJ2-3; D unresolved. V was pared by 6 bases and J by 2 bases, with 13 bases between. This CDR3 has 14 amino acids. Germline lookup yields CDR1 SGHRS and CDR2 YFSETQ. The chain's CDR3 is CASTPSHYTDTQYF. The CDR3 bases are TGCGCCAGCACACCCAGTCATTACACAGATACGCAGTATTTT.

J is TRBJ2-2 and V is TRBV5-1; 10 bases fit TRBD1. J was trimmed by 4 bases and V by 5 bases; bases with no gene match: 8. Per germline, CDR1 SGHRS and CDR2 YFSETQ. This CDR3 spans 16 amino acids. Here the CDR3 reads CASRHGRTGGTGELFF. The CDR3 DNA is TGCGCCAGCAGGCACGGCCGGACAGGGGGCACCGGGGAGCTGTTTTTT.

The rearrangement joins TRBV10-1 to TRBJ2-1; no reliable D call. The germline V and J ends were trimmed by 2 bases and 0 bases, with 11 bases remaining between them. The CDR3 has 16 residues. In germline, CDR1 is WNHNN, CDR2 SYGVQD (reference sequence). The CDR3 DNA reads as TGCGCCAGCAGTGAGGTGGCCTTTAGCTCCTACAATGAGCAGTTCTTC. Translated: CASSEVAFSSYNEQFF.

The rearrangement joins TRBV10-3 to TRBJ2-1; either TRBD1 or TRBD2 may fit D (5 bases each). Germline V lookup: CDR1 ENHRY, CDR2 SYGVKD. The CDR3 runs 12 residues. The V gene lost 7 bases and the J gene lost 8 bases, with 12 bases spanning the gap. The CDR3 sequence is CAIKTRGDEQFF. In nucleotides, the CDR3 is TGTGCCATCAAGACGAGGGGCGATGAGCAGTTCTTC.

This chain connects TRBV7-9 to TRBJ2-3, with D possibly TRBD1 on 6 matching bases. There are 16 residues in the CDR3. V lost 3 bases and J lost 2, with 15 bases in between. The germline CDR1 and CDR2 sequences are SEHNR and FQNEAQ (reference sequence). The CDR3 DNA sequence: TGTGCCAGCAGCTTTTCGCCGGGACAACACACAGATACGCAGTATTTT. Translating gives CASSFSPGQHTDTQYF.

The chain joins TRBV5-6 to TRBJ1-1; D gene uncertain. This CDR3 is 13 amino acids long. CDR1 and CDR2 (germline): SGHDT, YYEEEE. V was shortened by 5 bases and J by 1 base, with 9 bases between the two germline ends. The CDR3 nucleotides read TGTGCCAGCAGATTAGTGGAGAACACTGAAGCTTTCTTT. Amino acids: CASRLVENTEAFF.

The rearrangement links TRBV5-8 to TRBJ2-2, with D possibly matching TRBD1 (6 bases). This CDR3 is built from 17 residues. The germline V and J ends were trimmed by 1 base and 0 bases, with 13 bases remaining between them. From germline, CDR1 is SGHTS and CDR2 YDEGEE. The CDR3 DNA is TGTGCCAGCAGCTTGCCGACAGGACGATCGAACACCGGGGAGCTGTTTTTT. It is translated as CASSLPTGRSNTGELFF.

The V and J genes are TRBV25-1 and TRBJ2-7, with a weak D call TRBD2 (6 bases). The CDR3 covers 11 residues. Germline loops: CDR1 MGHDK, CDR2 SYGVNS. Trimming shortened V by 5 bases and J by 6 bases, and 8 bases separated the two germline ends. This CDR3 reads CASSRSGEQYF. As DNA, the CDR3 is TGTGCCAGCAGTCGTAGCGGCGAGCAGTACTTC.

This rearrangement joins TRBV2 to TRBJ1-3, with D tentatively TRBD1 (5 bases). This CDR3 has 16 amino acids. Trimming removed 4 bases from V and 0 bases from J, with 13 bases in between. Per germline, CDR1 SNHLY and CDR2 FYNNEI. CDR3 residues: CASSANRQSSGNTIYF. CDR3 sequence (DNA): TGTGCCAGCAGTGCCAACAGACAGAGCTCTGGAAACACCATATATTTT.

V usage is TRBV13 and J usage is TRBJ2-3; TRBD2 matches at 10 bases. The CDR3 is 16 amino acids. J lost 3 bases, V lost 5 bases, and 8 bases had no gene match. Germline CDR1 and CDR2: PRHDT and FYEKMQ (reference sequence). For the CDR3, the DNA is TGTGCCAGCAGCCGGAGGACTAGCGGAAATACAGATACGCAGTATTTT. Translating gives CASSRRTSGNTDTQYF. Full variable domain (rest looked up from reference TRBV13 and TRBJ2-3): AAGVIQSPRHLIKEKRETATLKCYPIPRHDTVYWYQQGPGQDPQFLISFYEKMQSDKGSIPDRFSAQQFSDYHSELNMSSLELGDSALYFCASSRRTSGNTDTQYFGPGTRLTVL.